One sample yielded the 25 T cell receptor beta chains listed below, sequenced in a study of blood T cell repertoires in COVID-19. This table comes from immunoSEQ multiplex PCR, and its TCRdb copy is limited to in-frame clones, with some not included. The table lists 120,000 or so clones, around 81% of them singletons. Sequenced input: peripheral blood. The receptors shown here come from a young man with COVID-19, enrolled during active disease.

V is TRBV19 and J is TRBJ2-7; 8 bases fit TRBD2. This CDR3 comprises 13 residues. J lost 2 bases, V lost 8 bases, and 5 bases had no gene match. Germline V CDR1 and CDR2: LNHDA, SQIVND (reference sequence). For the CDR3, the DNA is TGTGCCAGTGGCGCGGGGGGACCCTACGAGCAGTACTTC. This sequence encodes CASGAGGPYEQYF.

This chain uses TRBV6-1 with TRBJ1-5; D might be TRBD1 (6 bases). This CDR3 has 15 amino acids. V lost 1 base, J lost 6 bases, and 13 bases lay in between. Germline CDR1 MNHNS, CDR2 SASEGT. The CDR3 reads CASSEVAGVAQPQHF. CDR3 sequence (DNA): TGTGCCAGCAGTGAAGTTGCAGGGGTCGCTCAGCCCCAGCATTTT.

The chain uses TRBV11-1 and TRBJ2-5; D ambiguous. The germline V gene has CDR1 SGHAT and CDR2 FQDESV (reference sequence). The CDR3 is made up of 12 amino acids. The V gene lost 11 bases and the J gene lost 2 bases, with 12 bases spanning the gap. In nucleotides, the CDR3 is TGTGCCGGAGACTCCTCTCAAGAGACCCAGTACTTC. It translates to CAGDSSQETQYF.

The V and J genes are TRBV5-1 and TRBJ1-4; tentative D call: TRBD1 (6 bases). The CDR3 spans 15 residues. Between the trimmed V and J ends, which lost 0 bases and 5 bases, there was a span of 11 bases. The V gene's germline CDR1 is SGHRS and CDR2 YFSETQ. CDR3 sequence (DNA): TGCGCCAGCAGCTTGGCCGGGGGGACAAATGAAAAACTGTTTTTT. It encodes CASSLAGGTNEKLFF.

V gene TRBV4-1 combines with J gene TRBJ2-7, with a weak D call TRBD2 (7 bases). CDR1 and CDR2 from the germline V gene are MGHRA and YSYEKL. Trimming cost V 8 bases and J 2 bases, with 13 bases left between them. The CDR3 consists of 13 residues. Here the CDR3 reads CASSRGATYEQYF. The CDR3 DNA reads as TGCGCCAGCTCCCGGGGGGCCACCTACGAGCAGTACTTC.

J is TRBJ2-7 and V is TRBV28, with 7 nucleotides matching TRBD2. With 6 bases clipped from V and 5 bases from J, the junction kept 19 bases outside the gene matches. CDR3 length: 17 amino acids. The germline V gene has CDR1 MDHEN and CDR2 SYDVKM. In DNA form, the CDR3 reads TGTGCCAGCAGCCCCATGGGGGAGGGCCTATATTTGGACGAGCAGTACTTC. Translation gives CASSPMGEGLYLDEQYF.

This clone has just a few counts. This chain links TRBV28 with TRBJ1-4; D is uncertain. The CDR3 runs 15 residues. The V gene's germline CDR1 is MDHEN and CDR2 SYDVKM. V lost 7 bases to trimming and J lost 6 bases, with 18 bases between them. The CDR3 loop reads CASTHRGSNYEKLFF. Written as DNA, the CDR3 is TGTGCCAGCACCCACCGCGGGTCAAATTATGAAAAACTGTTTTTT. The full variable domain, in which reference TRBV28 and TRBJ1-4 provide the parts outside the CDR3, is DVKVTQSSRYLVKRTGEKVFLECVQDMDHENMFWYRQDPGLGLRLIYFSYDVKMKEKGDIPEGYSVSREKKERFSLILESASTNQTSMYLCASTHRGSNYEKLFFGSGTQLSVL.

J is TRBJ2-7 and V is TRBV5-1; 9 nucleotides line up with TRBD2. The germline CDR1 and CDR2 sequences are SGHRS and YFSETQ. The length of the CDR3 is 15 residues. V was clipped by 5 bases and J by 6 bases; unmatched bases: 12. Written as DNA, the CDR3 is TGCGCCAGCAGGTTTTCTAGCGGGGTAGAAGGCGAGCAGTACTTC. Translating it yields CASRFSSGVEGEQYF.

V gene TRBV19 combines with J gene TRBJ2-7; 7 nucleotides line up with TRBD1. CDR3 length: 14 residues. Unmatched junction bases numbered 7, after V lost 7 bases and J lost 1 base. The germline CDR1 and CDR2 sequences are LNHDA and SQIVND (reference sequence). The DNA for the CDR3 is TGTGCCAGTACCCACGACAGGGAATCCTACGAGCAGTACTTC. Encoded protein: CASTHDRESYEQYF.

This rearrangement joins TRBV7-2 to TRBJ1-6; tentative D call: TRBD1 (5 bases). Deletions cut 2 bases from V and 0 bases from J, with 17 bases between. This CDR3 is 19 amino acids long. The germline V gene has CDR1 SGHTA and CDR2 FQGNSA. The CDR3 protein is CASSLRFSTASSYNSPLHF. CDR3 in DNA: TGTGCCAGCAGCTTACGGTTTTCGACAGCGAGCTCCTATAATTCACCCCTCCACTTT.

This clone appeared a few times. V is TRBV6-5 and J is TRBJ2-7; D gene ambiguous. Germline lookup yields CDR1 MNHEY and CDR2 SVGAGI. This CDR3 has 14 residues. The V gene lost 8 bases and the J gene lost 0 bases, with 14 bases spanning the gap. CDR3 amino acids: CASSSDFSSYEQYF. CDR3 sequence (DNA): TGTGCCAGCTCAAGCGATTTCAGCTCCTACGAGCAGTACTTC.

CDR3 region: CASSLSARQGAYGYTF. The CDR3 nucleotides read TGTGCCAGCAGTTTATCGGCGAGGCAGGGGGCGTATGGCTACACCTTC. The chain links TRBV27 to TRBJ1-2; TRBD1 matches at 8 bases. With V trimmed by 0 bases and J by 5 bases, 8 bases remained unmatched. This CDR3 has 16 residues. CDR1 MNHEY and CDR2 SMNVEV come from the germline V gene (reference sequence).

The chain has TRBV7-3 and TRBJ2-5, with a possible D match to TRBD2 (6 bases). Germline CDR1 and CDR2: SGHTA and FQGTGA. The V end was cut by 6 bases, the J end by 2 bases, with 22 bases between. The CDR3 extends over 17 amino acids. CDR3 sequence (DNA): TGTGCCAGCAGACCTATGTCATCTCGCGGGGAACAAGAGACCCAGTACTTC. It specifies CASRPMSSRGEQETQYF.

V is TRBV27 and J is TRBJ2-4; the D gene is possibly TRBD2 (5 bases). V was clipped by 5 bases and J by 8 bases, with 16 bases between them. The CDR3 extends over 14 amino acids. Germline assignment: CDR1 MNHEY and CDR2 SMNVEV (reference sequence). CDR3 sequence: CASSPRALRDIQYF. CDR3 in DNA: TGTGCCAGCAGTCCCCGGGCCCTGAGGGACATTCAGTACTTC.

The genes are TRBV19 and TRBJ1-4; D perhaps matches TRBD1 (6 bases). This CDR3 spans 16 amino acids. Deletions cut 4 bases from V and 5 bases from J, with 17 bases between. CDR1 and CDR2 from the germline V gene are LNHDA and SQIVND (reference sequence). The CDR3 region is CASSTNREWKNEKLFF. CDR3 DNA sequence: TGTGCCAGTAGTACAAACAGGGAATGGAAAAATGAAAAACTGTTTTTT.

The genes are TRBV11-3 and TRBJ2-7, with 9 bases lining up with TRBD1. Germline trimming cut 5 bases from V and 5 bases from J; bases unmatched to any gene: 10. This CDR3 has 15 amino acids. Germline V gives CDR1 SGHNT, CDR2 YENEEA. As DNA, the CDR3 is TGTGCCAGCAGCGCACGGACAGGGGCTTCCGACGAGCAGTACTTC. Its protein product is CASSARTGASDEQYF.

The V gene is TRBV28, the J gene TRBJ1-5; D is uncertain. The CDR3 spans 16 residues. Between the trimmed V and J ends, which lost 6 bases and 0 bases, there was a span of 15 bases. Germline V gene data show CDR1 as MDHEN and CDR2 as SYDVKM. CDR3 region: CASSPVPTYSNQPQHF. The CDR3, as DNA: TGTGCCAGCAGCCCTGTCCCTACCTATAGCAATCAGCCCCAGCATTTT.

This clone was seen only once. The gene calls are TRBV3-1 (or the pseudogene TRBV3-2) and TRBJ2-1; 9 nucleotides align to TRBD2. With V trimmed by 0 bases and J by 9 bases, 6 bases remained unmatched. In germline, CDR1 is LGHDT, CDR2 YNNKEL (reference sequence). The CDR3 has 15 residues. The CDR3 DNA follows: TGTGCCAGCAGCCAAGAAGGCGGGGGGGCTTTTGAGCAGTTCTTC. It codes for CASSQEGGGAFEQFF.

The chain is built from TRBV7-2 and TRBJ1-2; weak D call: TRBD1 (5 bases). CDR1 is SGHTA, CDR2 FQGNSA, per germline. The CDR3 has 16 amino acids. The germline V and J ends were trimmed by 1 base and 0 bases, with 12 bases remaining between them. The CDR3 loop reads CASSLEVGATNYGYTF. The CDR3 DNA reads as TGTGCCAGCAGCTTAGAGGTTGGGGCAACTAACTATGGCTACACCTTC.

CDR3 loop: CASSFNWGDGYTF. For the CDR3, the DNA is TGTGCCAGCAGTTTTAATTGGGGAGATGGCTACACCTTC. The chain joins TRBV12-3 or TRBV12-4 to TRBJ1-2; D ambiguous. V was shortened by 3 bases and J by 6 bases, with 11 bases between the two germline ends. This CDR3 has 13 amino acids.

The chain uses TRBV7-2 and TRBJ1-2; TRBD1 aligns across 8 bases. The V and J ends lost 1 base and 7 bases, in that order; junction bases with no gene match: 5. Germline V gene data show CDR1 as SGHTA and CDR2 as FQGNSA. This CDR3 is 14 amino acids long. The CDR3 sequence: CASSLGQGAGGYTF. CDR3 in DNA: TGTGCCAGCAGCTTAGGCCAGGGGGCGGGTGGCTACACCTTC.

The genes are TRBV9 and TRBJ2-5, with 11 bases fitting TRBD2. Trimming at V came to 6 bases and at J to 3 bases, leaving 7 bases not matched to a gene. This CDR3 is 15 amino acids long. Per the germline V gene, CDR1 is SGDLS and CDR2 is YYNGEE. For the CDR3, the DNA is TGTGCCAGCAACCTACTAGCGGGGGTTGAAGAGACCCAGTACTTC. This codes for CASNLLAGVEETQYF.

The chain combines TRBV12-5 with TRBJ2-7; 11 bases fit TRBD1. With V trimmed by 5 bases and J by 5 bases, 5 bases remained unmatched. CDR3 size: 14 residues. Germline V gene data show CDR1 as LGHNT and CDR2 as FRNRAP. CDR3 protein: CASGIGTGGDEQYF. Here the CDR3 DNA reads TGTGCTAGTGGTATCGGGACAGGGGGGGACGAGCAGTACTTC. Filled out from reference TRBV12-5 and TRBJ2-7, the complete variable domain reads DARVTQTPRHKVTEMGQEVTMRCQPILGHNTVFWYRQTMMQGLELLAYFRNRAPLDDSGMPKDRFSAEMPDATLATLKIQPSEPRDSAVYFCASGIGTGGDEQYFGPGTRLTVT.

The V and J genes are TRBV13 and TRBJ2-7; a possible D gene is TRBD2 (6 bases). The germline V gene has CDR1 PRHDT and CDR2 FYEKMQ (reference sequence). Trimming removed 8 bases from V and 3 bases from J, with 11 bases in between. CDR3 length: 12 amino acids. CDR3 region: CASSTGSYEQYF. The CDR3 DNA sequence: TGTGCCAGCTCGACCGGGAGCTACGAGCAGTACTTC.

The chain has TRBV2 and TRBJ1-5; possibly TRBD1 for D (5 bases). Trimming left V 7 bases short and J 2 bases short, with 18 bases between. The CDR3 runs 16 residues. The germline gives CDR1 SNHLY, CDR2 FYNNEI. CDR3 region: CASTRSREAGNQPQHF. CDR3 coding DNA: TGTGCCAGCACCCGCAGCAGGGAGGCTGGCAATCAGCCCCAGCATTTT.